This TCR beta chain originates from a study of breast tumors, draining lymph nodes, adjacent tissues. Study-level points and caveats: The lymph node origin of tumor T cells was framed as consistent with a hypothesis, not demonstrated. Findings are consistent with lymph node origin and intratumoral expansion of most tumor T cells.

TCRdb passed the multiplex PCR reads through MiXCR, listing each CDR3 protein once. Of roughly 11,000 distinct CDR3 sequences detected, less than 70% appear once; the ten largest clones hold around a third. As regards this clonotype: No antigen is known for it.

Germline CDR1 is LGHNA and CDR2 is YNFKEQ. Losses at the gene ends were 0 bases for V and 0 bases for J; bases not matched to a gene: 8. The CDR3 spans 18 residues. The sample was breast tumor tissue. The chain carries TRBV4-2 and TRBJ2-7; 10 bases are shared with TRBD2. This sequence was found in a female donor with breast cancer. Some clones in this sample may be carry-over from other donors' samples. CDR3 region: CASSQENSGGPTSYEQYV. The CDR3 nucleotides read TGTGCCAGCAGCCAAGAGAATAGCGGGGGGCCCACCTCCTACGAGCAGTACGTC.